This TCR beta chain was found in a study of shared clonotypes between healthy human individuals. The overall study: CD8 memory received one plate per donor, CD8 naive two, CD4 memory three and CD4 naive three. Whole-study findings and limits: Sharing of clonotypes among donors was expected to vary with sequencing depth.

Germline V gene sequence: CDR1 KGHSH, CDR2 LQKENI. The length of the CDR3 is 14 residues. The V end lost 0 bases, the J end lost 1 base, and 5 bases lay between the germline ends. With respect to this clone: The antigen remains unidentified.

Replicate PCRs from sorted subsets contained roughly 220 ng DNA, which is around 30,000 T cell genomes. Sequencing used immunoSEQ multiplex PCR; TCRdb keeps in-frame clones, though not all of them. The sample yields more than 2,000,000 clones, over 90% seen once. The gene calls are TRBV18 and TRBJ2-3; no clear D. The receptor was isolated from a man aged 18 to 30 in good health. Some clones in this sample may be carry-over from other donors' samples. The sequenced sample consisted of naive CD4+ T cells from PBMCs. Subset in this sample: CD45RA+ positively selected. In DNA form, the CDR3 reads TGTGCCAGCTCACCACCGTTCGGCACAGATACGCAGTATTTT. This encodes CASSPPFGTDTQYF.